The 7 T cell receptor beta chains below come from one sample, sequenced in a study of identical twins. TCRdb fed the 5' RACE reads into MiXCR, producing one record per CDR3 protein. The sample holds approximately 220,000 distinct CDR3 sequences; more than 6.5% are singletons and the top ten take around 2.1%. These same data were also listed under a study on yellow fever vaccine responses in identical twins.

The material sequenced was memory (CD45RO+) T cells sorted from blood. Receptors were obtained from a woman younger than 35 in good health.

This clonotype was seen only a few times. The V call is TRBV29-1, the J call TRBJ2-3; D is possibly TRBD1 (5 bases). The CDR3 length is 14 residues. V was cut by 5 bases and J by 8 bases, with 20 bases left in between. Germline-derived CDR1 and CDR2 are SQVTM and ANQGSEA. The CDR3 DNA reads as TGCAGCGTTAACCCCGACAGCCCATTCGGTACGCAGTATTTT. It specifies CSVNPDSPFGTQYF.

The rearrangement links TRBV18 to TRBJ2-4; 7 bases are shared with TRBD1. This CDR3 has 14 residues. Germline assignment: CDR1 KGHSH and CDR2 LQKENI. With 0 bases clipped from V and 5 bases from J, the junction kept 1 base outside the gene matches. This CDR3 is CASSPPGTENIQYF. CDR3 in DNA: TGTGCCAGCTCACCACCGGGGACAGAAAACATTCAGTACTTC.

The gene calls are TRBV3-1 and TRBJ2-1; 9 bases align to TRBD2. CDR3 length: 17 amino acids. Germline assignment: CDR1 LGHDT and CDR2 YNNKEL (reference sequence). With V trimmed by 1 base and J by 0 bases, 4 bases remained unmatched. Here the CDR3 DNA reads TGTGCCAGCAGCCAAGGGCTAGCGGGACCCTCCTACAATGAGCAGTTCTTC. Encoded protein: CASSQGLAGPSYNEQFF.

This clonotype was observed a few times. V usage is TRBV18 and J usage is TRBJ1-1; a possible D gene is TRBD1 (6 bases). Germline assignment: CDR1 KGHSH and CDR2 LQKENI. The ends were cut back, 6 bases at V and 1 base at J, with 15 bases in the middle. The CDR3 runs 15 residues. The CDR3 DNA is TGTGCCAGCTCCCTCTTCGAGGGGGGGAACACTGAAGCTTTCTTT. This encodes CASSLFEGGNTEAFF. Based on the CDR3 plus reference TRBV18 and TRBJ1-1, the full variable domain is NAGVMQNPRHLVRRRGQEARLRCSPMKGHSHVYWYRQLPEEGLKFMVYLQKENIIDESGMPKERFSAEFPKEGPSILRIQQVVRGDSAAYFCASSLFEGGNTEAFFGQGTRLTVV.

This chain links TRBV20-1 with TRBJ2-3; 11 nucleotides line up with TRBD2. Germline CDR1 DFQATT, CDR2 SNEGSKA (reference sequence). CDR3 length: 14 amino acids. J gave up 4 bases and V 5 bases, and 5 bases lay outside the gene matches. The CDR3 loop reads CSACLAGGSDTQYF. CDR3 nucleotides: TGCAGTGCTTGTCTAGCGGGAGGTTCAGATACGCAGTATTTT.

This clonotype appeared a few times. This chain uses TRBV4-1 with TRBJ1-1; a possible D gene is TRBD1 (6 bases). Germline V lookup: CDR1 MGHRA, CDR2 YSYEKL. The CDR3 runs 16 residues. The V gene lost 0 bases and the J gene lost 1 base, with 12 bases spanning the gap. The CDR3 loop is CASSQDSTGWNTEAFF. CDR3 nucleotides: TGCGCCAGCAGCCAAGATAGTACAGGGTGGAACACTGAAGCTTTCTTT.

The chain recombines TRBV28 with TRBJ2-5; 16 bases match TRBD2. Germline V CDR1 and CDR2: MDHEN, SYDVKM. The V segment lost 3 bases and the J segment 4 bases; nucleotides outside the gene matches: 11. The CDR3 covers 19 residues. The CDR3 loop is CASSLSPGLAGGRVETQYF. CDR3 DNA: TGTGCCAGCAGTTTGTCACCGGGACTAGCGGGGGGGCGAGTAGAGACCCAGTACTTC.